The 7 T cell receptor beta chains below come from one sample, sequenced in a study of T-cell reconstitution after alpha-beta-depleted transplantation in children. The TCRbeta library was prepared with unique molecular identifiers. TCRdb re-analysed the PCR reads in MiXCR, keeping a single row per CDR3 protein. The sample contains roughly 400,000 distinct CDR3 sequences, about a fifth of which appear only once. The sample in question was PBMCs from the stem cell graft donor, obtained from the stem cell graft. These receptors were obtained from a human donor who donated a stem cell graft to a child with acute myeloid leukemia.

The chain recombines TRBV4-2 with TRBJ2-2, with unresolved D. Germline loops: CDR1 LGHNA, CDR2 YNFKEQ. Trimming stripped 1 base from V and 6 bases from J, with 12 bases between. The CDR3 is 15 amino acids. DNA for the CDR3: TGTGCCAGCAGCCAAGTTGCCCTAGTTCCCGGGGAGCTGTTTTTT. As protein: CASSQVALVPGELFF.

This clonotype was counted only a few times. The V call is TRBV12-3 or TRBV12-4, the J call TRBJ2-2; 7 bases are a match to TRBD1. This CDR3 comprises 14 residues. V lost 7 bases to trimming and J lost 2 bases; unmatched junction nucleotides: 4. The CDR3 DNA follows: TGTGCCAGCATCGGACAGGCTAACACCGGGGAGCTGTTTTTT. Its protein product is CASIGQANTGELFF.

The chain is built from TRBV11-2 and TRBJ2-5, with 16 bases that match TRBD2. The germline CDR1 and CDR2 sequences are SGHAT and FQNNGV. The V gene end was trimmed by 5 bases and the J gene end by 7 bases; junction bases not matched to a gene: 13. The CDR3 runs 18 residues. CDR3 DNA: TGTGCCAGCAGCCACCCCTCGGGACTAGCGGGAGGGCCTGGGACCCAGTACTTC. This sequence encodes CASSHPSGLAGGPGTQYF.

The genes are TRBV6-5 and TRBJ2-3; 7 bases align to TRBD2. This CDR3 region has 15 residues. Losses at the gene ends were 3 bases for V and 0 bases for J; bases not matched to a gene: 3. From germline, CDR1 is MNHEY and CDR2 SVGAGI. In nucleotides, the CDR3 is TGTGCCAGCAGTTATAGACTAGCTAGCACAGATACGCAGTATTTT. Its protein product is CASSYRLASTDTQYF.

The chain employs TRBV13 and TRBJ2-7; a weak D match, TRBD1 (5 bases). CDR3 length equals 13 residues. Trimming took off 5 bases at V and 2 bases at J, with 10 bases between the two ends. Germline assignment: CDR1 PRHDT and CDR2 FYEKMQ (reference sequence). CDR3 loop: CASSPQDTYEQYF. In DNA form, the CDR3 reads TGTGCCAGCAGCCCACAGGACACCTACGAGCAGTACTTC.

This clonotype was observed a few times. V and J are TRBV4-1 and TRBJ2-5; D not resolved. Trimming took 3 bases from V and 5 from J, leaving 10 bases between them. From germline, CDR1 is MGHRA and CDR2 YSYEKL. This CDR3 contains 13 residues. CDR3 sequence reads: CASSQGKGETQYF. The CDR3 region has the DNA TGCGCCAGCAGCCAGGGGAAAGGGGAGACCCAGTACTTC.

CDR3 sequence: CSAVSGSSTGELFF. The CDR3 region has the DNA TGCAGTGCTGTTAGCGGGAGTAGCACCGGGGAGCTGTTTTTT. V gene TRBV20-1 combines with J gene TRBJ2-2; 9 nucleotides line up with TRBD2. CDR3 length equals 14 residues. Looked up from germline, CDR1 is DFQATT and CDR2 is SNEGSKA (reference sequence). The trim removed 5 bases at V and 4 bases at J, leaving 5 bases unmatched.